This is a list of T cell receptor beta chains from one sample in a study of blood T cell repertoires in COVID-19. The protocol was immunoSEQ multiplex PCR, while the TCRdb copy is restricted to in-frame clones and leaves out a portion. This sample has around 230,000 clones, with about nine tenths found just once. The specimen sequenced was peripheral blood. All receptors come from a man between 60 and 75 years old who had recovered from COVID-19. CDR3s include the opening cysteine and the closing phenylalanine or tryptophan. The D gene is left open where the match is weak. Some rows have no size entry. The others give once, few or many, or a class for an expanded clone.

>TRBJ2-4|TRBV6-5|-|TRBD1
CASSTRQGSENIQYF
TGTGCCAGCAGTACCCGACAGGGGTCGGAAAACATTCAGTACTTC
>TRBJ2-2|TRBV5-4|-|TRBD2
CASSPGLENTGELFF
TGTGCCAGCAGTCCGGGACTAGAGAACACCGGGGAGCTGTTTTTT
>TRBJ1-6|TRBV5-1|-|-
CASSLVWRSYNSPLHF
TGCGCCAGCAGCCTGGTGTGGAGGTCCTATAATTCACCCCTCCACTTT
>TRBJ2-2|TRBV18|-|TRBD2
CASSPQRGPTGELFF
TGTGCCAGCTCACCCCAGCGGGGACCCACCGGGGAGCTGTTTTTT
>TRBJ2-4|TRBV5-4|-|-
CASSVEAIKNIQYF
TGTGCCAGCAGTGTGGAGGCGATCAAAAACATTCAGTACTTC
>TRBJ1-1|TRBV10-2|-|TRBD1
CASRWTGEAFF
TGCGCCAGCAGGTGGACAGGGGAAGCTTTCTTT
>TRBJ2-7|TRBV5-6|-|-
CASRLQGMSEQYF
TGTGCCAGCAGACTACAGGGCATGAGCGAGCAGTACTTC
>TRBJ2-2|TRBV7-6|-|-
CASSPISGGAGTGELFF
TGTGCCAGCAGCCCCATCTCTGGGGGGGCGGGGACCGGGGAGCTGTTTTTT
>TRBJ2-1|TRBV5-5|-|TRBD1
CASNQITTGGNEQFF
TGTGCCAGCAATCAAATTACGACAGGGGGCAATGAGCAGTTCTTC
>TRBJ2-1|TRBV18|few|-
CASVPTGTPKEGQFF
TGTGCCAGCGTCCCCACCGGGACCCCTAAGGAGGGGCAGTTCTTC
>TRBJ2-2|TRBV28|many|-
CASRIPGTNTGELFF
TGTGCCAGCAGGATACCCGGGACAAACACCGGGGAGCTGTTTTTT
>TRBJ1-1|TRBV12-3/TRBV12-4|once|-
CASSFSQGEAFF
TGTGCCAGCAGTTTTTCACAGGGAGAAGCTTTCTTT
>TRBJ2-3|TRBV11-2|-|-
CASSLSRGYTDTQYF
TGTGCCAGCAGCTTAAGCCGGGGGTACACAGATACGCAGTATTTT